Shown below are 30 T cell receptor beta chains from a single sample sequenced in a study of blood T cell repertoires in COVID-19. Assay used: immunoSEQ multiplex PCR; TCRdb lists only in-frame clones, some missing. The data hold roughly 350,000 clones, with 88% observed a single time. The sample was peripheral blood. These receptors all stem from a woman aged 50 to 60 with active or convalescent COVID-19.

CDR3 bases: TGTGCCAGCAGCCAAGGGACAGAACCCGGGGAGCTGTTTTTT. Its protein product is CASSQGTEPGELFF. The V call is TRBV4-2, the J call TRBJ2-2, with D possibly matching TRBD1 (6 bases). This CDR3 comprises 14 residues. CDR1 and CDR2 (germline): LGHNA, YNFKEQ. Between the trimmed V and J ends, which lost 1 base and 6 bases, there was a span of 9 bases.

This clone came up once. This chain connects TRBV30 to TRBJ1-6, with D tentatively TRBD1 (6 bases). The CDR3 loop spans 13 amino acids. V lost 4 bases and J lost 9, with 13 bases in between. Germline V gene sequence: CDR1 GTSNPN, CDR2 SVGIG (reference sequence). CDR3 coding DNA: TGTGCCTGGAACGCAGGGGCGGGTTCACCCCTCCACTTT. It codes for CAWNAGAGSPLHF.

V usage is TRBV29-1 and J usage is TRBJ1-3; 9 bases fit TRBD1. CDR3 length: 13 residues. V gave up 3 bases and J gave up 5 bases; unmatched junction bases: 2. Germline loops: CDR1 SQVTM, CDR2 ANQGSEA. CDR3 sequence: CSVEGQGRNTIYF. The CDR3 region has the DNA TGCAGCGTTGAGGGACAGGGACGAAACACCATATATTTT.

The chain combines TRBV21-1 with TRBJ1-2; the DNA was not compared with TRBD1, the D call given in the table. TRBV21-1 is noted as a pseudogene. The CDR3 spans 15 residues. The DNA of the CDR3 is TGTGCCAGCAGCAAGCCAGGGGGGCCTGGGTATGGCTACACCTTC. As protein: CASSKPGGPGYGYTF.

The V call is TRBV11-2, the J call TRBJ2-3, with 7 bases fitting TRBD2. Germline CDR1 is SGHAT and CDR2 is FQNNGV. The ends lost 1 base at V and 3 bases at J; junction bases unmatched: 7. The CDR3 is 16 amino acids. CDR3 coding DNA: TGTGCCAGCAGCTTAGGTGCGGGAGCGGGAACAGATACGCAGTATTTT. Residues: CASSLGAGAGTDTQYF.

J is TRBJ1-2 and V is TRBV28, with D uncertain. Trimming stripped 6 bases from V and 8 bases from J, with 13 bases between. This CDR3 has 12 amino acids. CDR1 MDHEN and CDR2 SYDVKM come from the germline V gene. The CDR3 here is CASRGQIVGYTF. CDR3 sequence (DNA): TGTGCCAGCAGGGGCCAGATAGTAGGCTACACCTTC.

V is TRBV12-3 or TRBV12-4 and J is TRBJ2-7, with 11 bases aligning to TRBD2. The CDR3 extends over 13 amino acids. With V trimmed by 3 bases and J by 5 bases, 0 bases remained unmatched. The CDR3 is CASSLTSGNEQYF. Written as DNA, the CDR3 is TGTGCCAGCAGTTTGACTAGCGGGAACGAGCAGTACTTC.

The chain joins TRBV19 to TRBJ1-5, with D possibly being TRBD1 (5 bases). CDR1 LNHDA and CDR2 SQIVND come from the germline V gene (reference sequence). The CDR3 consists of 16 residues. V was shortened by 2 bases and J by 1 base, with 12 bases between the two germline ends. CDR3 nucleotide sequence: TGTGCCAGTAGTATAAGGGGTTTGGACAGCAATCAGCCCCAGCATTTT. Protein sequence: CASSIRGLDSNQPQHF.

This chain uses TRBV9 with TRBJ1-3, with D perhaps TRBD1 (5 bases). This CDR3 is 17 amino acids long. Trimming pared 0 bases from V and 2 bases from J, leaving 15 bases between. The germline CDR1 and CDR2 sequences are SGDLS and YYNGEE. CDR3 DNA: TGTGCCAGCAGCGTAGCTATCGGCAGGGCGGCTGGAAACACCATATATTTT. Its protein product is CASSVAIGRAAGNTIYF.

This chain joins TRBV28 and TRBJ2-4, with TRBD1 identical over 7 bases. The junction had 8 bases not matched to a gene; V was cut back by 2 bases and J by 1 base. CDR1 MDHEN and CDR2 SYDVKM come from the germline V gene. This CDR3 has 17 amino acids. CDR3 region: CASSLLTGDPAKNIQYF. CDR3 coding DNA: TGTGCCAGCAGTTTACTTACAGGGGACCCGGCCAAAAACATTCAGTACTTC.

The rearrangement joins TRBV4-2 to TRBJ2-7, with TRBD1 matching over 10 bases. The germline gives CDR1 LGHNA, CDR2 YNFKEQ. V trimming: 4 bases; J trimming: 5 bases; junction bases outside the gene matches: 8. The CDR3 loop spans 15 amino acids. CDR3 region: CASSLAGTGDHEQYF. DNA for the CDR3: TGTGCCAGCAGCCTAGCCGGGACAGGGGATCACGAGCAGTACTTC.

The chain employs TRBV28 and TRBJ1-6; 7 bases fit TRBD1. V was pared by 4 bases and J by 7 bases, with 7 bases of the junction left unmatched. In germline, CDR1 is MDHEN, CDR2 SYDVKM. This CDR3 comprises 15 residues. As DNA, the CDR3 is TGTGCCAGCAGTTGGCCGGGACAGATAAATTCACCCCTCCACTTT. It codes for CASSWPGQINSPLHF.

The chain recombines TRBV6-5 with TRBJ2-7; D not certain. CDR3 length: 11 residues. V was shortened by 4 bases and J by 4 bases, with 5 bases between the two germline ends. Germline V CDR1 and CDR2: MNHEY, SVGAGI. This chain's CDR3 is CASSLEYEQYF. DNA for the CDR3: TGTGCCAGCAGTTTGGAGTACGAGCAGTACTTC.

CDR3: CASSSGGQPQHF. CDR3 in DNA: TGTGCCAGCAGCTCGGGGGGACAGCCCCAGCATTTT. The genes are TRBV3-1 (or the pseudogene TRBV3-2) and TRBJ1-5, with D possibly being TRBD1 (5 bases). The CDR3 has 12 residues. V was shortened by 5 bases and J by 7 bases, with 9 bases between the two germline ends. From germline, CDR1 is LGHDT and CDR2 YNNKEL (reference sequence).

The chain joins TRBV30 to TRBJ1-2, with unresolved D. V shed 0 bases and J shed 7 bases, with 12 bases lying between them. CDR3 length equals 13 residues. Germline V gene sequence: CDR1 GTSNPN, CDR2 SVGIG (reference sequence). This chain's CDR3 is CAWSVPGLLGYTF. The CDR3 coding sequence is TGTGCCTGGAGTGTACCTGGACTTCTTGGCTACACCTTC.

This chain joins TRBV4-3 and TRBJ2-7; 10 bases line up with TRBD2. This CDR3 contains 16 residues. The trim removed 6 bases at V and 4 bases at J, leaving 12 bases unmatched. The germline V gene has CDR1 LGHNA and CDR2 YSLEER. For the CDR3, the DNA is TGCGCCAGCAGTCAGACCGGGGCTAGCGGGAGATACGAGCAGTACTTC. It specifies CASSQTGASGRYEQYF.

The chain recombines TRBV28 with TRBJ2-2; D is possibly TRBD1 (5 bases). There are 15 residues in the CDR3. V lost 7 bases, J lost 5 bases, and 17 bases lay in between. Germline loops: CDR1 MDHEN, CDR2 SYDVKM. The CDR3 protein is CASTTDKKGTGELFF. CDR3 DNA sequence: TGTGCCAGCACTACGGACAAAAAGGGAACCGGGGAGCTGTTTTTT.

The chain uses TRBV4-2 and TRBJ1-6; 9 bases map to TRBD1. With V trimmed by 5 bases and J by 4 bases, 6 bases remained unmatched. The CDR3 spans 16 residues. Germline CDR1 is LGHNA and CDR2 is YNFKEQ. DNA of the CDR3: TGTGCCAGCAGCAGGGACAGGGCCGCTTATAATTCACCCCTCCACTTT. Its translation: CASSRDRAAYNSPLHF.

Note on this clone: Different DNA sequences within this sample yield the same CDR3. CDR3 DNA sequence: TGTGCCAGCAGCGTAGCCGGGGGGCGCGGAGAGACCCAGTACTTC. Translation gives CASSVAGGRGETQYF. The V call is TRBV9, the J call TRBJ2-5, with a tentative D call TRBD2 (7 bases). The CDR3 length is 15 residues. With 0 bases removed from V and 4 bases from J, the gap between germline ends came to 13 bases. Germline CDR1 and CDR2: SGDLS and YYNGEE. Full variable domain (remainder filled in from reference TRBV9 and TRBJ2-5): DSGVTQTPKHLITATGQRVTLRCSPRSGDLSVYWYQQSLDQGLQFLIQYYNGEERAKGNILERFSAQQFPDLHSELNLSSLELGDSALYFCASSVAGGRGETQYFGPGTRLLVL.

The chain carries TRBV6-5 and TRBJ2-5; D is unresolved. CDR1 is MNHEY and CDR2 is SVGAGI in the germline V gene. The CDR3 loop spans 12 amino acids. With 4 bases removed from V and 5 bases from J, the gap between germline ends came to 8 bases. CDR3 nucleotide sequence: TGTGCCAGCAGTTCAGGAACCGAGACCCAGTACTTC. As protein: CASSSGTETQYF.

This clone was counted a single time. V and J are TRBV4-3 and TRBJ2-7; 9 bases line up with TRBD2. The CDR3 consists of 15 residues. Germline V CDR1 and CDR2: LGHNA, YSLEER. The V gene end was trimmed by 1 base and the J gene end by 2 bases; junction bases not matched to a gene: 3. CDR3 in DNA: TGCGCCAGCAGCCAAGGCACTAGCGGGCCCTACGAGCAGTACTTC. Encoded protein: CASSQGTSGPYEQYF.

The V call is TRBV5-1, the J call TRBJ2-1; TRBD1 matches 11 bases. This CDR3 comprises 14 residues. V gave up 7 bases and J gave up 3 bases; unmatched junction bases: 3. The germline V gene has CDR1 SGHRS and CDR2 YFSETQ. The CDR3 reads CASGTGGYYNEQFF. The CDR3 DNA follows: TGCGCCAGCGGGACAGGGGGATACTACAATGAGCAGTTCTTC.

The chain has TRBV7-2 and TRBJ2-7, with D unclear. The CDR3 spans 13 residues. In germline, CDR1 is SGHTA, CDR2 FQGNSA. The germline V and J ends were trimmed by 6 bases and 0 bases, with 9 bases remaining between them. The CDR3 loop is CASSPLSSYEQYF. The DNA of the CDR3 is TGTGCCAGCAGTCCACTAAGCTCCTACGAGCAGTACTTC.

This chain's CDR3 is CAISDSGAVNQPQHF. CDR3 bases: TGTGCCATCAGTGATTCTGGGGCCGTTAATCAGCCCCAGCATTTT. The genes are TRBV10-3 and TRBJ1-5; D possibly corresponds to TRBD1 (5 bases). CDR3 size: 15 residues. The germline CDR1 and CDR2 sequences are ENHRY and SYGVKD. Trimming removed 3 bases at V and 4 bases at J, with 13 bases between.

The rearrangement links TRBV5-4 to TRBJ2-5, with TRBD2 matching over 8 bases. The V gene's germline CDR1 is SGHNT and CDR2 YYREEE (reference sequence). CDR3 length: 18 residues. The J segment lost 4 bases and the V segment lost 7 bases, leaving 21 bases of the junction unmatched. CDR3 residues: CASGPQAGATGRGETQYF. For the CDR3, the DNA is TGTGCCAGCGGACCCCAAGCGGGGGCTACGGGTAGGGGAGAGACCCAGTACTTC.

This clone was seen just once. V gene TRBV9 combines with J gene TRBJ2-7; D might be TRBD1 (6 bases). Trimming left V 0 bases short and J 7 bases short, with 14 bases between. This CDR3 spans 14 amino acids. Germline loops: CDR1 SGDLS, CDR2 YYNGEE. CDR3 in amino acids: CASSVGRGKGEQYF. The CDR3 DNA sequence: TGTGCCAGCAGCGTAGGAAGGGGGAAAGGGGAGCAGTACTTC. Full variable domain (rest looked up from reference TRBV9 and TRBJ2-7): DSGVTQTPKHLITATGQRVTLRCSPRSGDLSVYWYQQSLDQGLQFLIQYYNGEERAKGNILERFSAQQFPDLHSELNLSSLELGDSALYFCASSVGRGKGEQYFGPGTRLTVT.

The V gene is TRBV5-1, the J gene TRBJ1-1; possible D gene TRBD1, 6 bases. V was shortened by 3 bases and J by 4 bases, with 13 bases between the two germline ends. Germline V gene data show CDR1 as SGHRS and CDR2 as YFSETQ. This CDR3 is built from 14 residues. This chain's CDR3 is CASSWTELSTEAFF. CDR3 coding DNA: TGCGCCAGCAGCTGGACAGAGCTCAGCACTGAAGCTTTCTTT. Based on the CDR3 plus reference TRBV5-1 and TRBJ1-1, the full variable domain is KAGVTQTPRYLIKTRGQQVTLSCSPISGHRSVSWYQQTPGQGLQFLFEYFSETQRNKGNFPGRFSGRQFSNSRSEMNVSTLELGDSALYLCASSWTELSTEAFFGQGTRLTVV.

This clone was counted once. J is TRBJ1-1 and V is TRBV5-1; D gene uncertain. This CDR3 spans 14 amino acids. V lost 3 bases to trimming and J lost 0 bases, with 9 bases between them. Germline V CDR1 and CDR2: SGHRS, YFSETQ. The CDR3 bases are TGCGCCAGCAGCTCCTACGGGATGAACACTGAAGCTTTCTTT. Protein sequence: CASSSYGMNTEAFF.

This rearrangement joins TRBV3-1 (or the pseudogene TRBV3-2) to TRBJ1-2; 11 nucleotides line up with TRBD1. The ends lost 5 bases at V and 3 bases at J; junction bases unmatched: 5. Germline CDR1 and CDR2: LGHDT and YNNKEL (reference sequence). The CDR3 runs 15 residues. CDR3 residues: CASSSRTGGYYGYTF. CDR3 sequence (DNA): TGTGCCAGCAGCTCCCGGACAGGGGGCTACTATGGCTACACCTTC.

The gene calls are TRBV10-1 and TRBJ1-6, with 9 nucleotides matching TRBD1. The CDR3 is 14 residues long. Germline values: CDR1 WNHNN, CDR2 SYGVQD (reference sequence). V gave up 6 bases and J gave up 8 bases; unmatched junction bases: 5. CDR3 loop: CASSGDRADSPLHF. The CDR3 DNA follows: TGCGCCAGCAGCGGGGACAGGGCCGATTCACCCCTCCACTTT.